The TCR beta chain under discussion was sequenced for a study of shared clonotypes between healthy human individuals. In the study overall: The donor group consisted of a couple of women and three men, aged 18 to 49. Every donor yielded three CD4 naive, three CD4 memory, two CD8 naive and one CD8 memory plate.

Findings and caveats of the study: It was only blood that was sampled, and tissue repertoires likely differ.

A word on this clone: Antigen specificity is unknown.

Deep level was the assay's run setting. Libraries were prepared by immunoSEQ multiplex PCR; TCRdb keeps only in-frame clonotypes and omits some of them. Altogether some 380,000 clones are present, 96% being singletons, with the ten largest covering about 0.32%. Germline CDR1 and CDR2: KGHSH and LQKENI. Trimming cost V 2 bases and J 6 bases, with 10 bases left between them. This CDR3 has 13 residues. The V and J genes are TRBV18 and TRBJ1-2; D unclear. The source of this sequence is a man between 25 and 39 years old in good health. Sequencing was carried out using memory CD8+ T cells sorted from blood. Subset here: CD45RO+ cells pooled with CCR7-negative TemRA cells. The CDR3 nucleotides are TGTGCCAGCTCACCAGCGGGAAGGAATGGCTACACCTTC. Encoded protein: CASSPAGRNGYTF. The whole variable domain, filled in from reference TRBV18 and TRBJ1-2, reads NAGVMQNPRHLVRRRGQEARLRCSPMKGHSHVYWYRQLPEEGLKFMVYLQKENIIDESGMPKERFSAEFPKEGPSILRIQQVVRGDSAAYFCASSPAGRNGYTFGSGTRLTVV.